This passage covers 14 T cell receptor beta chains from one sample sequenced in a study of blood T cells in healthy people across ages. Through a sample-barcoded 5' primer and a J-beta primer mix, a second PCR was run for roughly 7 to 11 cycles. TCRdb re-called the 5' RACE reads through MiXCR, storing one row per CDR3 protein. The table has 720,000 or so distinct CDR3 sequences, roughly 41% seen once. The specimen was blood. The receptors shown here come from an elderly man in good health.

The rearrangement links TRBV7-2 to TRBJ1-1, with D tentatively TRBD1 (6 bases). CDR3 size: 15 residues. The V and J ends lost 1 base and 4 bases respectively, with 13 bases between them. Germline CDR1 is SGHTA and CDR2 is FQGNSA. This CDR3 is CASSLVGGLGTEAFF. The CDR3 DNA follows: TGTGCCAGCAGCTTAGTAGGGGGGCTTGGCACTGAAGCTTTCTTT.

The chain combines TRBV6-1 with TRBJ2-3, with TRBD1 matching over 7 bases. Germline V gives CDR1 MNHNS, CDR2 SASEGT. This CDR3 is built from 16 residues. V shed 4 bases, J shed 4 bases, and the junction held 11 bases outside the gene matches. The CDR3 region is CASSVETGMGADTQYF. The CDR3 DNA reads TGTGCCAGCAGTGTAGAGACAGGGATGGGCGCAGATACGCAGTATTTT.

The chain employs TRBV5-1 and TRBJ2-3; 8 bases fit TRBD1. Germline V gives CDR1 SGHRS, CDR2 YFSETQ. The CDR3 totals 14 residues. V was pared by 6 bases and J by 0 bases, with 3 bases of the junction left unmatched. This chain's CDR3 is CASTRDRSTDTQYF. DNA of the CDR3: TGCGCCAGCACCCGGGACAGGAGCACAGATACGCAGTATTTT.

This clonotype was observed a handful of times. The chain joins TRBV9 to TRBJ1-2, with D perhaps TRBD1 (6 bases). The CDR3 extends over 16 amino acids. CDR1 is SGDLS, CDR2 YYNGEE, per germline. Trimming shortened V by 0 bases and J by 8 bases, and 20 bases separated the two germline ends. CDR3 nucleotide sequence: TGTGCCAGCAGCGTAGGTCATGGGACGGGGGGCGAGGGCTACACCTTC. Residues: CASSVGHGTGGEGYTF. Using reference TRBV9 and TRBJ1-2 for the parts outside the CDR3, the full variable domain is DSGVTQTPKHLITATGQRVTLRCSPRSGDLSVYWYQQSLDQGLQFLIQYYNGEERAKGNILERFSAQQFPDLHSELNLSSLELGDSALYFCASSVGHGTGGEGYTFGSGTRLTVV.

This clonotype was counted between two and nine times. The DNA for the CDR3 is TGCAGTGCTAGAGCCCTGTCAAAAGGCGAGCAGTACTTC. Residues: CSARALSKGEQYF. V usage is TRBV20-1 and J usage is TRBJ2-7, with D hard to call. V was pared by 1 base and J by 6 bases, with 13 bases between. In germline, CDR1 is DFQATT, CDR2 SNEGSKA (reference sequence). This CDR3 is 13 amino acids long.

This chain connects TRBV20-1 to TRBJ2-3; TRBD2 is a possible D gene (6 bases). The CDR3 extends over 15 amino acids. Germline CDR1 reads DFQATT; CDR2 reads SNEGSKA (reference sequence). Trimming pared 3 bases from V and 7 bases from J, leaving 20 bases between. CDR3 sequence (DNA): TGCAGTGCTAGGCCGGGACTTCCCACAGCCAATACGCAGTATTTT. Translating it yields CSARPGLPTANTQYF.

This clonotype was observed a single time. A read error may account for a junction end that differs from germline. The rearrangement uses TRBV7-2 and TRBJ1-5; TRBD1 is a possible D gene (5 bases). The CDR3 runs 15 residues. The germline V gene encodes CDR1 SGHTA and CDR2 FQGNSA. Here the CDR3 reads CVSSVGTHRGGPQHF. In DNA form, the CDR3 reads TGTGTCAGCAGCGTCGGGACTCATCGCGGGGGGCCCCAGCATTTT.

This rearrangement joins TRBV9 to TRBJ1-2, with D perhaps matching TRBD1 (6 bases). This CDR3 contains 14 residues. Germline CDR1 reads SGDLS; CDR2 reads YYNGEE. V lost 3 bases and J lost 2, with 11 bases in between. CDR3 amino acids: CASSAQTGNYGYTF. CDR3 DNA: TGTGCCAGCAGCGCCCAGACAGGAAACTATGGCTACACCTTC.

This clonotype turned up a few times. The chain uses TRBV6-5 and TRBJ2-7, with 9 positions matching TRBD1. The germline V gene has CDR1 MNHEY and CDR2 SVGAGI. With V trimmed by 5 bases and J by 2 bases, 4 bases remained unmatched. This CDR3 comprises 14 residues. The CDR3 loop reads CASSRDRVTYEQYF. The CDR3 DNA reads TGTGCCAGCAGTCGGGACAGGGTGACCTACGAGCAGTACTTC.

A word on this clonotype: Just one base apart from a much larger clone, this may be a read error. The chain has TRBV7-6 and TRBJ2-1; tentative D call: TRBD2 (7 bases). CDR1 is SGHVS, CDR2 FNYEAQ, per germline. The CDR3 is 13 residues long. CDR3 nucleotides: TGTGCCAGCGGCTTCAAGGGGGGGAATGAGCAGTTCTTC. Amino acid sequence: CASGFKGGNEQFF.

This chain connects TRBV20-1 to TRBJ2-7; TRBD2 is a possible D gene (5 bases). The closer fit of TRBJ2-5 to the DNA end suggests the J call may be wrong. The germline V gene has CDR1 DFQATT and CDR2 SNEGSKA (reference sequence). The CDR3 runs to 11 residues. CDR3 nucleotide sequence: TGCAGTGCTAGAGAGAGGGTGACCCAGTACTTC. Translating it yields CSARERVTQYF.

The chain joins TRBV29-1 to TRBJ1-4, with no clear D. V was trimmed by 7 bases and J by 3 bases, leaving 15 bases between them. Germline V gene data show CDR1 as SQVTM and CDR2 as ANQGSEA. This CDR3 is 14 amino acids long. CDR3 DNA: TGCAGCGCCCAAGGACCGTCCCCTAATGAAAAACTGTTTTTT. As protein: CSAQGPSPNEKLFF.

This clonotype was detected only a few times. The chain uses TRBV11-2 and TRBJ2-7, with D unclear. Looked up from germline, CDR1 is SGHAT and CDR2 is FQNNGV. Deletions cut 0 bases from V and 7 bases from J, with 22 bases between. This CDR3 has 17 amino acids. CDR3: CASSLDRGRWLVNEQYF. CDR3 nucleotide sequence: TGTGCCAGCAGCTTAGATCGCGGACGTTGGCTGGTTAATGAGCAGTACTTC. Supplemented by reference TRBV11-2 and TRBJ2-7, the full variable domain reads EAGVAQSPRYKIIEKRQSVAFWCNPISGHATLYWYQQILGQGPKLLIQFQNNGVVDDSQLPKDRFSAERLKGVDSTLKIQPAKLEDSAVYLCASSLDRGRWLVNEQYFGPGTRLTVT.

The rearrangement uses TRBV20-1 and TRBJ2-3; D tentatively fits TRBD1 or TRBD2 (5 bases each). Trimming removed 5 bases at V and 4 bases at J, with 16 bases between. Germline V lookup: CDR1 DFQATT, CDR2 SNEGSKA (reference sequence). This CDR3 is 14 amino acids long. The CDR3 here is CSAPRERDPDTQYF. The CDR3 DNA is TGCAGTGCTCCTAGGGAGAGGGACCCAGATACGCAGTATTTT.